This T cell receptor beta chain was sequenced in a study of OX40 agonist ivuxolimab in advanced cancers. Across the whole study: The treatment was a fully human IgG2 OX40 agonist, ivuxolimab. Three patients responded partially, comprising one with hepatocellular carcinoma and two with cutaneous melanoma.

Whole-study findings and limits: Relative to CD4+ cells, CD8+ T cells on average had more expanded clones.

Measured with immunoSEQ multiplex PCR; TCRdb has only the in-frame clones, and not every one. The sample lists tens of thousands of clones, almost 90% seen once, with roughly a tenth in the top ten. The CDR3 runs 13 residues. Germline loops: CDR1 LNHDA, CDR2 SQIVND (reference sequence). V was cut by 7 bases and J by 3 bases, with 10 bases left in between. This clone is medium-sized (0.01 to 0.1%). What it recognizes is unknown. The cohort excluded patients with autoimmune disease history or systemic immunosuppression. This sample comprised CD4+ or CD8+ T cells sorted from blood, obtained in a trial of the OX40 agonist ivuxolimab. The receptor's source is an adult with an advanced solid tumor such as melanoma, head and neck, liver or kidney cancer. The gene calls are TRBV19 and TRBJ1-3; D may be TRBD1 (5 bases). The CDR3 bases are TGTGCCAGTATGGGGACTGGTGGAAACACCATATATTTT. Its translation: CASMGTGGNTIYF.